This is a list of T cell receptor beta chains from one sample in a study of blood T cell repertoires in COVID-19. Sequencing was performed with immunoSEQ multiplex PCR; in TCRdb, only in-frame clones are kept and a portion is missing. The profile covers hundreds of thousands of clones, with 86% appearing a single time and over 1.3% taken by the ten largest. Material for sequencing was peripheral blood. These TCRs come from a woman aged 30 to 39 with active or convalescent COVID-19. CDR3s include the opening cysteine and the closing phenylalanine or tryptophan. The D gene is left open where the match is weak. Clone size is shown for a subset of rows, as once, few, many or a class of expanded clone.

d_call | j_call | v_call | clone_size | cdr3_nt | cdr3_aa
. | TRBJ2-3 | TRBV25-1 | . | TGTGCCAGCAGTGAAATGGCCTCAGATACGCAGTATTTT | CASSEMASDTQYF
. | TRBJ1-1 | TRBV2 | . | TGTGCCAGCAGTCCCCCGGGGAACACTGAAGCTTTCTTT | CASSPPGNTEAFF
. | TRBJ2-2 | TRBV5-1 | . | TGCGCCAGCAGCGGAGCGGTGAACACCGGGGAGCTGTTTTTT | CASSGAVNTGELFF
. | TRBJ2-1 | TRBV28 | . | TGTGCCAGCAGAAGCCGGGACAACCTATACAATGAGCAGTTCTTC | CASRSRDNLYNEQFF
TRBD1 | TRBJ2-5 | TRBV19 | . | TGTGCCAGTAGTCCCCGGGACAGGGGAGAGACCCAGTACTTC | CASSPRDRGETQYF
. | TRBJ2-1 | TRBV19 | . | TGTGCCAGTAGTACCACCTTTCCTAGCGTTAGCTCCTACAATGAGCAGTTCTTC | CASSTTFPSVSSYNEQFF
. | TRBJ1-2 | TRBV6-5 | . | TGTGCCAGCAGTCCAACGGTCGGGTCGGGCTATGGCTACACCTTC | CASSPTVGSGYGYTF
. | TRBJ1-2 | TRBV6-5 | . | TGTGCCAGCAGTTACCCGGGCTTCGGAGGAGGCTACACCTTC | CASSYPGFGGGYTF
. | TRBJ2-7 | TRBV7-9 | . | TGTGCCAGCAGCTTCCAAGGGGGTAAAGAGCAGTACTTC | CASSFQGGKEQYF
. | TRBJ2-2 | TRBV11-2 | few | TGTGCCAGCAGCCCCTGGGGCAGGGGTGTTGGGGCCGGGGAGCTGTTTTTT | CASSPWGRGVGAGELFF
. | TRBJ1-1 | TRBV7-9 | . | TGTGCCAGCAGCTTAGTGACAGATGAAGCTTTCTTT | CASSLVTDEAFF
TRBD1 | TRBJ1-3 | TRBV4-1 | . | TGCGCCAGCAGCCAAGAATTCGGCAGGGGGCCAGGAAACACCATATATTTT | CASSQEFGRGPGNTIYF
. | TRBJ2-7 | TRBV6-5 | . | TGTGCCAGCACCGAATTTTGGATCCCTCAGGGGCAGTACTTC | CASTEFWIPQGQYF
. | TRBJ2-5 | TRBV5-4 | . | TGTGCCAGCAGCCATGACTACGCGGGGCAAGAGACCCAGTACTTC | CASSHDYAGQETQYF
. | TRBJ2-7 | TRBV3-1/TRBV3-2 | . | TGTGCCAGCAGCCGCGGGACAGCGACCTACGAGCAGTACTTC | CASSRGTATYEQYF
. | TRBJ1-1 | TRBV12-3/TRBV12-4 | . | TGTGCCAGCAGTCTATCAGACAGGACTGAAGCTTTCTTT | CASSLSDRTEAFF
. | TRBJ1-4 | TRBV11-2 | . | TGTGCCAGCAGGCAGGCAGGCACTAATGAAAAACTGTTTTTT | CASRQAGTNEKLFF
. | TRBJ2-5 | TRBV18 | . | TGTGCCAGCTCACCAAAGCTATCGAACCAAGAGACCCAGTACTTC | CASSPKLSNQETQYF
. | TRBJ1-5 | TRBV6-5 | once | TGTGCCAGCAGTTATAGAGAGGGCAATCAGCCCCAGCATTTT | CASSYREGNQPQHF